This T cell receptor beta chain was captured by sequencing in a study of cytomegalovirus exposure and HLA in healthy donors. Study-level findings and limits: Within an earlier analysis, most TCR beta V segments proved productive either about 87% or about 30% of the time.

PCR was performed using 60 Vbeta and 13 Jbeta primers. Libraries were prepared by immunoSEQ multiplex PCR; TCRdb keeps only in-frame clonotypes and omits some of them. The sample yields 190,000 or so clones, 82% seen once. With 5 bases clipped from V and 0 bases from J, the junction kept 4 bases outside the gene matches. The length of the CDR3 is 15 residues. Germline-derived CDR1 and CDR2 are LNHDA and SQIVND (reference sequence). About this clone: Antigen specificity is unknown.

This clonotype was obtained from a boy aged 2-9 years in good health and CMV-seronegative. Sequenced: PBMCs. The rearrangement joins TRBV19 to TRBJ1-5; 7 bases line up with TRBD1. The CDR3 spells CASSRDRASNQPQHF. The CDR3 bases are TGTGCCAGTAGTCGAGACAGGGCTAGCAATCAGCCCCAGCATTTT.